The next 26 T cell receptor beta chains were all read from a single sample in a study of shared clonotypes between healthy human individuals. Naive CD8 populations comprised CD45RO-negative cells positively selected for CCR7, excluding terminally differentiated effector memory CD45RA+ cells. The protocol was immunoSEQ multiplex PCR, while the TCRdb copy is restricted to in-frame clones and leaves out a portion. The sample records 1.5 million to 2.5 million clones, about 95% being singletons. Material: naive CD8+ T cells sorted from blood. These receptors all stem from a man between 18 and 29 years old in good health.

The CDR3 nucleotides read TGCGCCAGCAGCCAACCAATGGCTGCGAACGCCTACAATGAGCAGTTCTTC. This translates into CASSQPMAANAYNEQFF. This rearrangement joins TRBV4-1 to TRBJ2-1, with no clear D. The V gene lost 2 bases and the J gene lost 2 bases, with 16 bases spanning the gap. The length of the CDR3 is 17 residues. Germline CDR1 and CDR2: MGHRA and YSYEKL.

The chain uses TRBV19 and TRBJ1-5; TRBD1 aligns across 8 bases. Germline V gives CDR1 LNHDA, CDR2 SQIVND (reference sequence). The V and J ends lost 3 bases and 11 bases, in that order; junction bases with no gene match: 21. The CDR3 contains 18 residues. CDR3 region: CASSILKVQDRAIRAQHF. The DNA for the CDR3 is TGTGCCAGTAGTATCTTGAAGGTACAGGACAGGGCTATCAGAGCCCAGCATTTT.

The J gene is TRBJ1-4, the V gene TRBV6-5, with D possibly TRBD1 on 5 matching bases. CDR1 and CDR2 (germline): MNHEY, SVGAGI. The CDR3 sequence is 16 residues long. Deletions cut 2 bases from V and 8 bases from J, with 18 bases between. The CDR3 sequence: CASSYDGEGEMEKLFF. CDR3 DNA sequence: TGTGCCAGCAGTTACGATGGGGAAGGGGAAATGGAAAAACTGTTTTTT.

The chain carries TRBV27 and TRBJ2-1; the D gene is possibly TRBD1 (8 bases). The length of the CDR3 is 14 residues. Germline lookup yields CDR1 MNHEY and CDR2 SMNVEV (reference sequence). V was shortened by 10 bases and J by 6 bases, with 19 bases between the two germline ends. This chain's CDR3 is CATGRRDRINEQFF. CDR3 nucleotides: TGTGCCACCGGGAGGCGGGACAGGATCAATGAGCAGTTCTTC.

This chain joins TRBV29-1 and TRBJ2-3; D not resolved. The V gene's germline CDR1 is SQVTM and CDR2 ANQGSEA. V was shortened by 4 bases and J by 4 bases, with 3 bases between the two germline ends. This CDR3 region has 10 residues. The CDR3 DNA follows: TGCAGCGTTGCCTCAGATACGCAGTATTTT. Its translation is CSVASDTQYF.

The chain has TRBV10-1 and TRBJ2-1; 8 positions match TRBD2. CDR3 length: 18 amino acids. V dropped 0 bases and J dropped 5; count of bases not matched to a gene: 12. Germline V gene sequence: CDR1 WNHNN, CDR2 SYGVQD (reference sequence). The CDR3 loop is CASSESSRALAVDNEQFF. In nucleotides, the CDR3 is TGCGCCAGCAGTGAGTCCAGTAGGGCACTAGCGGTTGACAATGAGCAGTTCTTC.

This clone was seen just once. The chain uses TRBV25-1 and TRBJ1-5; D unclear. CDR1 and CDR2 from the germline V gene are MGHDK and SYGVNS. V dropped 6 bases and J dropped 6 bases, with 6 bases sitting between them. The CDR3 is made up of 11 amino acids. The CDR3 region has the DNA TGTGCCAGCAGAATCCCTCAGCCCCAGCATTTT. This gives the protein CASRIPQPQHF.

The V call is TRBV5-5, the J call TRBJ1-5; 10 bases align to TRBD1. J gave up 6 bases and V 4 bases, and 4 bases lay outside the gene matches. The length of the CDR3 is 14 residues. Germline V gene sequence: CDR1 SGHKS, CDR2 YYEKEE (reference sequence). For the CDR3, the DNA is TGTGCCAGCAGCCCGGGACAGGGGAGTCAGCCCCAGCATTTT. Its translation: CASSPGQGSQPQHF.

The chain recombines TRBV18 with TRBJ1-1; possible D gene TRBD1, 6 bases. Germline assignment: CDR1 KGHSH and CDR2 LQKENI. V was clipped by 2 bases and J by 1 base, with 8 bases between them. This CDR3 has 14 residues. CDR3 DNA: TGTGCCAGCTCACCAATACAGGGGAACACTGAAGCTTTCTTT. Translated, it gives CASSPIQGNTEAFF.

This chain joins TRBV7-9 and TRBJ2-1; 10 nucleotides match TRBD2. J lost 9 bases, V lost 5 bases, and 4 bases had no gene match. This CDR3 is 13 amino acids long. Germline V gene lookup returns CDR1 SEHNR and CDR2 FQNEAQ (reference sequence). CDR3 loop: CASSPGLAAEQFF. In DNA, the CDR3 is TGTGCCAGCAGCCCTGGACTAGCGGCTGAGCAGTTCTTC.

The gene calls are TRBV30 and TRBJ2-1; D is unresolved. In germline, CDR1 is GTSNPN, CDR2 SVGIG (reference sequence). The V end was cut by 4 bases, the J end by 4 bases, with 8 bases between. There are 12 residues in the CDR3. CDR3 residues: CAWNWDYNEQFF. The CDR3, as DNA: TGTGCCTGGAACTGGGATTACAATGAGCAGTTCTTC.

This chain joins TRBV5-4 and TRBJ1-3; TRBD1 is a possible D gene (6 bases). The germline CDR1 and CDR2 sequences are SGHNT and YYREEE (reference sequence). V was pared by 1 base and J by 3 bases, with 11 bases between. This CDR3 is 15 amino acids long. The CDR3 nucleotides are TGTGCCAGCAGCTTGACCGCAGGGGTTGGAAACACCATATATTTT. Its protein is CASSLTAGVGNTIYF.

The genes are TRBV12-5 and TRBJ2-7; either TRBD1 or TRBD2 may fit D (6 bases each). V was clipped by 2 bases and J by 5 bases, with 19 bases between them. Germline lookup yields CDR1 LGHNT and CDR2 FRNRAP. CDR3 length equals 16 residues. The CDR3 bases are TGTGCTAGTGGTTTGATGCCGGGGGCCCTCGTAAACGAGCAGTACTTC. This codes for CASGLMPGALVNEQYF.

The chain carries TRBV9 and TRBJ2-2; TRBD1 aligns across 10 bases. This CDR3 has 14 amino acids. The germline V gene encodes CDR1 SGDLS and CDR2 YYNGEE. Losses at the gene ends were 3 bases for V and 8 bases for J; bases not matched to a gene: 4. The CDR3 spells CASSDGTGVGELFF. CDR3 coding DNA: TGTGCCAGCAGCGACGGGACAGGGGTTGGGGAGCTGTTTTTT. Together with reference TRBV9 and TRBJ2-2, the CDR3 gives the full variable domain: DSGVTQTPKHLITATGQRVTLRCSPRSGDLSVYWYQQSLDQGLQFLIQYYNGEERAKGNILERFSAQQFPDLHSELNLSSLELGDSALYFCASSDGTGVGELFFGEGSRLTVL.

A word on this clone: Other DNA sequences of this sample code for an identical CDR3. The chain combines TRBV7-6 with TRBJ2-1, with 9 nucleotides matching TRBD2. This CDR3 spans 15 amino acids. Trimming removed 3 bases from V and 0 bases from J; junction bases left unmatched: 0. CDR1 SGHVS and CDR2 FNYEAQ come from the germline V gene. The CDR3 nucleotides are TGTGCCAGCAGCTTTAGCGGGAGCTCCTACAATGAGCAGTTCTTC. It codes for CASSFSGSSYNEQFF.

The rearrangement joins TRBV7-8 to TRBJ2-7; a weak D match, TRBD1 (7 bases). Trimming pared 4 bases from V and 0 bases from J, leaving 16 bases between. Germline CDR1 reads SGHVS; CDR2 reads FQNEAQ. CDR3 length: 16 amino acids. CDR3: CASSYARQGGSYEQYF. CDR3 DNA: TGTGCCAGCAGCTACGCGCGACAGGGAGGCTCCTACGAGCAGTACTTC.

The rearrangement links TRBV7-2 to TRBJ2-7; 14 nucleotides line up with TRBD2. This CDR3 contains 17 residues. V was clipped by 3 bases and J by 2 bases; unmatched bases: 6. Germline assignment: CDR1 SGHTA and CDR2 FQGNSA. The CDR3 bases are TGTGCCAGCAGCTTGGTCGGACTAGCGGGAGGAGCCTACGAGCAGTACTTC. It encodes CASSLVGLAGGAYEQYF. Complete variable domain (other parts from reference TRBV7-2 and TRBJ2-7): GAGVSQSPSNKVTEKGKDVELRCDPISGHTALYWYRQSLGQGLEFLIYFQGNSAPDKSGLPSDRFSAERTGGSVSTLTIQRTQQEDSAVYLCASSLVGLAGGAYEQYFGPGTRLTVT.

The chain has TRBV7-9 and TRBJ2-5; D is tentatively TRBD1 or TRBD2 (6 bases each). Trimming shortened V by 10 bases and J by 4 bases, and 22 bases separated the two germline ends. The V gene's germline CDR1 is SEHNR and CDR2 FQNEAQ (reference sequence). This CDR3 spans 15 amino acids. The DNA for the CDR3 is TGTGCCACCGCAAACCCTCCAGGAGGGGGAGAGACCCAGTACTTC. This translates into CATANPPGGGETQYF.

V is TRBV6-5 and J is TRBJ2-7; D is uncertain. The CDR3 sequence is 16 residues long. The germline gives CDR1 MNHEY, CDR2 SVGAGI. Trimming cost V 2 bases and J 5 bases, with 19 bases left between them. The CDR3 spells CASSYRDRAPGHEQYF. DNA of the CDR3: TGTGCCAGCAGTTACCGAGATCGGGCCCCAGGTCACGAGCAGTACTTC.

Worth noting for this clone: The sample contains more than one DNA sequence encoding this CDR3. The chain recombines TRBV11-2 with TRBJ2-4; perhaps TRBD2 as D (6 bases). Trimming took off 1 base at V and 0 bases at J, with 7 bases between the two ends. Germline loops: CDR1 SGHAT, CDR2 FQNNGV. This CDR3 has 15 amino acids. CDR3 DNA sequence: TGTGCCAGCAGCTTAGGGGGACTAGCCAAAAACATTCAGTACTTC. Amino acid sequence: CASSLGGLAKNIQYF. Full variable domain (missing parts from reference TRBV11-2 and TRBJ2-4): EAGVAQSPRYKIIEKRQSVAFWCNPISGHATLYWYQQILGQGPKLLIQFQNNGVVDDSQLPKDRFSAERLKGVDSTLKIQPAKLEDSAVYLCASSLGGLAKNIQYFGAGTRLSVL.

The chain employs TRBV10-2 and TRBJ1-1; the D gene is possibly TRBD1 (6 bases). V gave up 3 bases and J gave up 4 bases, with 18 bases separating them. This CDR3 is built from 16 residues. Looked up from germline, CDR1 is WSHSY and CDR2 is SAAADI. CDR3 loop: CASSDRGDGSLTEAFF. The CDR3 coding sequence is TGCGCCAGCAGTGACAGGGGAGACGGCTCCCTCACTGAAGCTTTCTTT.

The DNA for the CDR3 is TGTGCCAGCAGTTACCTAGCGGGAGAACGGCCAGATACGCAGTATTTT. It yields the protein CASSYLAGERPDTQYF. This chain joins TRBV27 and TRBJ2-3; 10 nucleotides match TRBD2. The CDR3 has 16 amino acids. Germline CDR1 is MNHEY and CDR2 is SMNVEV (reference sequence). The trim removed 4 bases at V and 4 bases at J, leaving 8 bases unmatched.

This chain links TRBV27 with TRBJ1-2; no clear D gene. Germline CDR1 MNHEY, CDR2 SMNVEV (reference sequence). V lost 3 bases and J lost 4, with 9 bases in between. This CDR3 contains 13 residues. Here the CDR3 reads CASSFGQFYGYTF. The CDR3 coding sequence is TGTGCCAGCAGTTTCGGGCAGTTCTATGGCTACACCTTC.

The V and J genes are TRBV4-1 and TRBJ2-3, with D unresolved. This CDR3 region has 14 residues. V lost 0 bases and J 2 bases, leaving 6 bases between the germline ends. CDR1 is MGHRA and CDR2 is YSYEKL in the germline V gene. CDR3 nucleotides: TGCGCCAGCAGCCAAGATTCAGTCACAGATACGCAGTATTTT. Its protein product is CASSQDSVTDTQYF.

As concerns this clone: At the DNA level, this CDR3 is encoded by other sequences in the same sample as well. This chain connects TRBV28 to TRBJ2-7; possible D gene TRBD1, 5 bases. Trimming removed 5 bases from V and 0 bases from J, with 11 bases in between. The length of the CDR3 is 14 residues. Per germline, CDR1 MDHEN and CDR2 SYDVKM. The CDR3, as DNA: TGTGCCAGCAGTCCAACAGGTAGCTCCTACGAGCAGTACTTC. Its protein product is CASSPTGSSYEQYF.

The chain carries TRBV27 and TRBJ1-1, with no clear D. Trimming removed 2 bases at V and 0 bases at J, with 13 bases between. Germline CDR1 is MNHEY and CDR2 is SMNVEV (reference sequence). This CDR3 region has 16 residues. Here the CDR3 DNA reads TGTGCCAGCAGTTTAGTGGCAGCCCTCATGAACACTGAAGCTTTCTTT. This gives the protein CASSLVAALMNTEAFF.